A selection of T cell receptor beta chains follows, all from one sample in a study of blood T cell repertoires in COVID-19. Repertoires were generated with immunoSEQ multiplex PCR, while TCRdb's copy carries only in-frame clones and drops some. The sample includes hundreds of thousands of clones, just under 90% of them seen just once. The sequenced sample was peripheral blood. These TCRs come from a woman aged 25 to 39 with COVID-19, enrolled during active disease. The CDR3 runs from the conserved cysteine through the conserved F or W. The order of the fields is clone size, J gene, V gene, D gene, CDR3 protein, CDR3 DNA. The D gene is left open where the match is weak. Only some rows state a clone size, as once, few, many or a class for expanded clones.

NA	TRBJ2-7	TRBV6-5	NA	CASRRTGTYEQYF	TGTGCCAGCAGAAGGACGGGGACCTACGAGCAGTACTTC
NA	TRBJ1-1	TRBV3-1/TRBV3-2	NA	CASTGSNTEAFF	TGTGCCAGCACGGGGAGTAACACTGAAGCTTTCTTT
NA	TRBJ2-3	TRBV4-3	NA	CASSQDSTPSTDTQYF	TGCGCCAGCAGCCAGGACAGCACCCCTAGCACAGATACGCAGTATTTT
once	TRBJ1-2	TRBV7-2	TRBD1	CASSSNRGLLWGRGYTF	TGTGCCAGCAGCTCAAACAGGGGGCTCCTCTGGGGGCGCGGCTACACCTTC
NA	TRBJ1-5	TRBV28	TRBD1	CASTRDRAQPQHF	TGTGCCAGCACCCGGGACAGGGCTCAGCCCCAGCATTTT
NA	TRBJ1-4	TRBV18	TRBD1	CASSPGTGGNEKLFF	TGTGCCAGCTCACCAGGGACAGGGGGGAATGAAAAACTGTTTTTT
NA	TRBJ1-1	TRBV5-1	NA	CASSPTGSTEAFF	TGCGCCAGCAGTCCTACAGGGTCCACTGAAGCTTTCTTT
NA	TRBJ1-4	TRBV5-5	NA	CASSLALQGIEEKLFF	TGTGCCAGCAGCTTGGCCCTGCAGGGGATTGAGGAAAAACTGTTTTTT
NA	TRBJ1-4	TRBV5-1	NA	CASSQTATNEKLFF	TGCGCCAGCAGCCAGACAGCAACTAATGAAAAACTGTTTTTT
NA	TRBJ2-2	TRBV7-9	NA	CASSWDFNTGELFF	TGTGCCAGCAGTTGGGACTTCAACACCGGGGAGCTGTTTTTT
NA	TRBJ1-1	TRBV21-1	NA	CASSPRRRKAFF	TGTGCCAGCAGCCCTCGGCGGAGGAAAGCTTTCTTT
NA	TRBJ2-5	TRBV27	NA	CASSPYPTVGKQGTQYF	TGTGCCAGCAGTCCTTATCCGACAGTGGGCAAGCAAGGGACCCAGTACTTC
NA	TRBJ1-2	TRBV28	TRBD1	CASSSGTGDYGYTF	TGTGCCAGTAGTTCCGGGACAGGGGACTATGGCTACACCTTC
few	TRBJ2-1	TRBV11-3	NA	CASSLEGAYNEQFF	TGTGCCAGCTCTCTGGAAGGAGCCTACAATGAGCAGTTCTTC
NA	TRBJ2-2	TRBV19	TRBD1	CASSPQTGGESNTGELFF	TGTGCCAGTAGTCCCCAGACAGGGGGCGAATCGAACACCGGGGAGCTGTTTTTT